This T cell receptor beta chain was captured by sequencing in a study of cytomegalovirus exposure and HLA in healthy donors. Vbeta (60) and Jbeta (13) primers were used in the PCR. Profiling relied on immunoSEQ multiplex PCR, and the TCRdb table lists in-frame clones only, not all of them. The sample has about 110,000 clones, around 78% seen once. Broader study findings: Exclusion as indistinguishable affected some V segments, including TRBV6-2 and TRBV6-3. As was reported, the HLA-A and HLA-B alleles of most subjects were accurately predicted from TCR beta sequences. The classifier reportedly diagnosed cytomegalovirus status with high specificity and sensitivity.

As for this clone: The antigen is undetermined.

CDR1 and CDR2 from the germline V gene are SEHNR and FQNEAQ (reference sequence). The CDR3 is 17 residues long. The germline V and J ends were trimmed by 2 bases and 2 bases, with 17 bases remaining between them. Likely unrecorded immune exposures existed in these nominally healthy donors. The V gene is TRBV7-9, the J gene TRBJ2-3, with unresolved D. This clonotype was obtained from a male donor in good health and CMV-seronegative. Sequenced: PBMCs. The CDR3 nucleotides read TGTGCCAGCAGCTTATGGCTTACGCGAGGTGTCACAGATACGCAGTATTTT. Encoded protein: CASSLWLTRGVTDTQYF.